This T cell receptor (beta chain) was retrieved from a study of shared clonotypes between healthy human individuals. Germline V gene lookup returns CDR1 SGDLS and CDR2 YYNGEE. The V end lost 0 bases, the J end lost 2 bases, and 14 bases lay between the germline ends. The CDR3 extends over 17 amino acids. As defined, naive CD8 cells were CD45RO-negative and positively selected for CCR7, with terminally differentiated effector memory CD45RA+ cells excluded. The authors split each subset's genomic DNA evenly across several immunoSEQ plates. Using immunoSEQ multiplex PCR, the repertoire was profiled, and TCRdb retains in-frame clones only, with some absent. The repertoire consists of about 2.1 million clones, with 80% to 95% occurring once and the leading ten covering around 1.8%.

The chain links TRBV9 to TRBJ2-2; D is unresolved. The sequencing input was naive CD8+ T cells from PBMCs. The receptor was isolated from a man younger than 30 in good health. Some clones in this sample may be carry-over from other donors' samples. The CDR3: CASSVALDGPNTGELFF. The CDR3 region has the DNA TGTGCCAGCAGCGTAGCCCTCGACGGACCTAACACCGGGGAGCTGTTTTTT.